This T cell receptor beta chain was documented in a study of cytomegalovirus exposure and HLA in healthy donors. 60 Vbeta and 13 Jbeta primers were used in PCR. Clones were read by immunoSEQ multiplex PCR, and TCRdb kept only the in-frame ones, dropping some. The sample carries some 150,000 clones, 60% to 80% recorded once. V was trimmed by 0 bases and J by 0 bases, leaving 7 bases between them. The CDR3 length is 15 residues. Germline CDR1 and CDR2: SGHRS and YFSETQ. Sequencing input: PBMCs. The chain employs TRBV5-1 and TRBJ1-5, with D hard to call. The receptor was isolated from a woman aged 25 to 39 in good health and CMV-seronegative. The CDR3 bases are TGCGCCAGCAGCTTGGACAGCTATAGCAATCAGCCCCAGCATTTT. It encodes CASSLDSYSNQPQHF.